This entry lists 8 T cell receptor beta chains sequenced from one sample in a study of blood T cell repertoires in COVID-19. Libraries were prepared by immunoSEQ multiplex PCR; TCRdb keeps only in-frame clonotypes and omits some of them. This sample has 650,000 to 800,000 clones, with just under 90% found just once. Sequences were obtained from peripheral blood. Receptors were obtained from a woman between 18 and 29 years old with acute or convalescent COVID-19.

The V and J genes are TRBV7-2 and TRBJ1-6, with D uncertain. With 6 bases removed from V and 9 bases from J, the gap between germline ends came to 15 bases. The CDR3 has 14 amino acids. Germline CDR1 is SGHTA and CDR2 is FQGNSA. Here the CDR3 DNA reads TGTGCCAGCAGGTACCCCGGGATGATTTCACCCCTCCACTTT. Its translation: CASRYPGMISPLHF.

This chain joins TRBV18 and TRBJ1-5, with 7 positions matching TRBD1. Trimming removed 0 bases from V and 2 bases from J; junction bases left unmatched: 7. Germline V CDR1 and CDR2: KGHSH, LQKENI. The CDR3 length is 17 residues. CDR3 protein: CASSPPDQGGGNQPQHF. Written as DNA, the CDR3 is TGTGCCAGCTCACCACCGGATCAAGGGGGCGGCAATCAGCCCCAGCATTTT.

This clone was detected once. The genes are TRBV7-9 and TRBJ2-1, with D maybe TRBD2 (5 bases). Deletions cut 1 base from V and 8 bases from J, with 21 bases between. The CDR3 loop spans 17 amino acids. From germline, CDR1 is SEHNR and CDR2 FQNEAQ (reference sequence). The DNA of the CDR3 is TGTGCCAGCAGCTTAGGAGGTTTGGCAGCCGGGATTCATGAGCAGTTCTTC. This encodes CASSLGGLAAGIHEQFF. The full variable domain, in which reference TRBV7-9 and TRBJ2-1 provide the parts outside the CDR3, is DTGVSQNPRHKITKRGQNVTFRCDPISEHNRLYWYRQTLGQGPEFLTYFQNEAQLEKSRLLSDRFSAERPKGSFSTLEIQRTEQGDSAMYLCASSLGGLAAGIHEQFFGPGTRLTVL.

CDR3 residues: CASSPAWDSYWYGYTF. CDR3 in DNA: TGCGCCAGCAGTCCCGCTTGGGACAGCTATTGGTATGGCTACACCTTC. The J gene is TRBJ1-2, the V gene TRBV4-1; 7 nucleotides line up with TRBD1. CDR1 is MGHRA, CDR2 YSYEKL, per germline. The junction had 15 bases not matched to a gene; V was cut back by 6 bases and J by 5 bases. This CDR3 has 16 amino acids.

The chain carries TRBV4-2 and TRBJ1-5, with 7 bases fitting TRBD1. The CDR3 has 16 residues. After removal of 0 bases from V and 2 bases from J, the junction contained 4 bases not matched to a gene. Germline V gene data show CDR1 as LGHNA and CDR2 as YNFKEQ. CDR3 region: CASSQDLDRGNQPQHF. CDR3 DNA sequence: TGTGCCAGCAGCCAAGACTTAGACAGGGGCAATCAGCCCCAGCATTTT.

The gene calls are TRBV30 and TRBJ1-6; tentatively, D is TRBD1 (6 bases). Per the germline V gene, CDR1 is GTSNPN and CDR2 is SVGIG (reference sequence). The CDR3 runs 14 residues. V lost 5 bases, J lost 5 bases, and 13 bases lay in between. This CDR3 reads CAWHREYHNSPLHF. The CDR3 nucleotides are TGTGCCTGGCACAGGGAGTACCATAATTCACCCCTCCACTTT. Full variable domain (outside the CDR3, taken from reference TRBV30 and TRBJ1-6): SQTIHQWPATLVQPVGSPLSLECTVEGTSNPNLYWYRQAAGRGLQLLFYSVGIGQISSEVPQNLSASRPQDRQFILSSKKLLLSDSGFYLCAWHREYHNSPLHFGNGTRLTVT.

V gene TRBV27 combines with J gene TRBJ2-1; TRBD2 aligns across 13 bases. With V trimmed by 7 bases and J by 10 bases, 10 bases remained unmatched. Germline CDR1 and CDR2: MNHEY and SMNVEV (reference sequence). The CDR3 runs 15 residues. Here the CDR3 DNA reads TGTGCCAGCACCCCGGGACTAGCGGGGAACCGGGAGCAGTTCTTC. It yields the protein CASTPGLAGNREQFF.

The J gene is TRBJ2-6, the V gene TRBV7-2; 8 bases fit TRBD1. Germline CDR1 reads SGHTA; CDR2 reads FQGNSA. V was clipped by 1 base and J by 0 bases; unmatched bases: 5. The CDR3 extends over 18 amino acids. Written as DNA, the CDR3 is TGTGCCAGCAGCTTAGGGACAGGGTTAATCTCTGGGGCCAACGTCCTGACTTTC. Encoded protein: CASSLGTGLISGANVLTF. The complete variable domain, with remaining parts taken from reference TRBV7-2 and TRBJ2-6, reads GAGVSQSPSNKVTEKGKDVELRCDPISGHTALYWYRQSLGQGLEFLIYFQGNSAPDKSGLPSDRFSAERTGGSVSTLTIQRTQQEDSAVYLCASSLGTGLISGANVLTFGAGSRLTVL.